This T cell receptor beta chain is drawn from a study of cytomegalovirus exposure and HLA in healthy donors. Notes on the study in general: Rarity marked most TCR sequences, yet some public TCRs occurred in many donors.

Concerning this clone: Its target is unknown.

Profiled with immunoSEQ multiplex PCR; TCRdb holds only in-frame clones, not every one. The sample contains some 98,000 clones, roughly 87% of which appear only once. The source material was PBMCs. This receptor was identified in a man in his late teens or twenties in good health and CMV-seropositive.

The CDR3 loop reads CASSFDRTGTEAFF. For the CDR3, the DNA is TGTGCCAGCAGCTTCGACAGAACGGGTACTGAAGCTTTCTTT. The gene calls are TRBV11-2 and TRBJ1-1, with D possibly TRBD1 on 5 matching bases. V was pared by 3 bases and J by 5 bases, with 13 bases between. The germline CDR1 and CDR2 sequences are SGHAT and FQNNGV. The CDR3 consists of 14 residues.